Below, 3 T cell receptor beta chains from the same sample are listed, as sequenced in a study of shared clonotypes between healthy human individuals. Clones were read by immunoSEQ multiplex PCR, and TCRdb kept only the in-frame ones, dropping some. The sample has about 470,000 clones; about 85% are singletons. Sequenced: PBMCs. The receptor source for this set is a woman between 35 and 50 years old in good health. Some clones in this sample may be carry-over from other donors' samples.

The gene calls are TRBV19 and TRBJ2-5; 12 positions agree with TRBD2. The junction had 10 bases not matched to a gene; V was cut back by 3 bases and J by 5 bases. Per germline, CDR1 LNHDA and CDR2 SQIVND (reference sequence). CDR3 length: 17 residues. Here the CDR3 DNA reads TGTGCCAGTAGTATTGGCCGGACTAGCGGGGTTTTTGAGACCCAGTACTTC. Protein: CASSIGRTSGVFETQYF.

The CDR3, as DNA: TGTGCCAGCAGTTACTCCGACGCGGAGCAGTACTTC. Amino acid sequence: CASSYSDAEQYF. The chain joins TRBV6-6 to TRBJ2-7, with no clear D. The CDR3 is made up of 12 amino acids. Germline-derived CDR1 and CDR2 are MNHNY and SVGAGI (reference sequence). V was cut by 0 bases and J by 7 bases, with 7 bases left in between.

This clone was seen a single time. This chain joins TRBV7-8 and TRBJ1-1, with TRBD1 identical over 7 bases. The length of the CDR3 is 14 residues. Germline V CDR1 and CDR2: SGHVS, FQNEAQ. With 4 bases clipped from V and 8 bases from J, the junction kept 10 bases outside the gene matches. The CDR3 region is CASSSATRGMEAFF. The CDR3 region has the DNA TGTGCCAGCAGCTCTGCCACCAGGGGGATGGAAGCTTTCTTT.